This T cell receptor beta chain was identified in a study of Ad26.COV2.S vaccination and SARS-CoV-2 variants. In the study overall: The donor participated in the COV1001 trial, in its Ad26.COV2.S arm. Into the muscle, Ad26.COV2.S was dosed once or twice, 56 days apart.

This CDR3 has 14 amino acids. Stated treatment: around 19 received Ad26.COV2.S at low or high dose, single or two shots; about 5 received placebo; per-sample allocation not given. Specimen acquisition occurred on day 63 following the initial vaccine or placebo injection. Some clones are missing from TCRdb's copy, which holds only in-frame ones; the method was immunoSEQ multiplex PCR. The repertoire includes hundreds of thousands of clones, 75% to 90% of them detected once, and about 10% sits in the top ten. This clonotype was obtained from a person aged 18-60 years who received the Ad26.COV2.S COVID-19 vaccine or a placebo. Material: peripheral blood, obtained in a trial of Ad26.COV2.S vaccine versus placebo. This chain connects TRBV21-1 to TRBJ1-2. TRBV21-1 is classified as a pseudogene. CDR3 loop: CASSNRDQDDGYTF. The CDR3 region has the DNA TGTGCCAGCAGCAACCGGGACCAGGATGATGGCTACACCTTC.